The 25 T cell receptor beta chains in this list originate from one sample, sequenced in a study of blood T cell repertoires in COVID-19. Sequenced by immunoSEQ multiplex PCR; TCRdb stores in-frame clones only, minus some. The data hold over 200,000 clones, with about 83% observed a single time. The sample taken for sequencing was peripheral blood. The receptors originated from a man in his 60s who had recovered from COVID-19.

The rearrangement links TRBV28 to TRBJ2-3, with a weak D call TRBD2 (5 bases). The V gene's germline CDR1 is MDHEN and CDR2 SYDVKM. V lost 7 bases and J lost 4, with 18 bases in between. The CDR3 is 15 residues long. CDR3 amino acids: CASTPTGIRSDTQYF. DNA of the CDR3: TGTGCCAGCACCCCCACCGGGATTAGGTCAGATACGCAGTATTTT.

The V and J genes are TRBV27 and TRBJ2-1; a weak D match, TRBD1 (6 bases). V dropped 5 bases and J dropped 10 bases, with 15 bases sitting between them. Germline CDR1 MNHEY, CDR2 SMNVEV (reference sequence). The CDR3 loop spans 13 amino acids. CDR3 loop: CASSPEGVREQFF. The CDR3, as DNA: TGTGCCAGCAGTCCCGAGGGGGTCCGCGAGCAGTTCTTC.

V usage is TRBV27 and J usage is TRBJ1-4; D possibly corresponds to TRBD1 (6 bases). CDR1 and CDR2 from the germline V gene are MNHEY and SMNVEV (reference sequence). CDR3 length: 14 amino acids. Trimming took 3 bases from V and 4 from J, leaving 9 bases between them. CDR3 in amino acids: CASSLGAYNEKLFF. DNA for the CDR3: TGTGCCAGCAGTTTGGGGGCTTATAATGAAAAACTGTTTTTT.

The chain carries TRBV7-2 and TRBJ1-5; no reliable D call. The V end lost 1 base, the J end lost 2 bases, and 12 bases lay between the germline ends. The CDR3 runs 16 residues. Germline assignment: CDR1 SGHTA and CDR2 FQGNSA. The CDR3 reads CASSLVEGRGNQPQHF. The CDR3 bases are TGTGCCAGCAGCTTAGTTGAGGGTAGGGGCAATCAGCCCCAGCATTTT.

The rearrangement uses TRBV10-2 and TRBJ2-7; D gene unclear. The CDR3 runs 13 residues. The germline V and J ends were trimmed by 3 bases and 9 bases, with 15 bases remaining between them. CDR1 is WSHSY, CDR2 SAAADI, per germline. CDR3 nucleotide sequence: TGCGCCAGCAGTGAAACGGGTGGTCTAGGGCAGTACTTC. Residues: CASSETGGLGQYF.

The chain couples TRBV28 to TRBJ1-1; D possibly corresponds to TRBD1 (5 bases). The germline gives CDR1 MDHEN, CDR2 SYDVKM. This CDR3 region has 14 residues. V shed 5 bases and J shed 4 bases, with 14 bases lying between them. The CDR3 DNA sequence: TGTGCCAGCAGTGGGGCGGGAGGAGGCACTGAAGCTTTCTTT. Amino acid sequence: CASSGAGGGTEAFF.

This clone was recorded only once. This chain links TRBV4-1 with TRBJ1-2, with a tentative D call TRBD1 (6 bases). CDR3 length: 14 amino acids. Trimming removed 0 bases at V and 5 bases at J, with 10 bases between. CDR1 is MGHRA and CDR2 is YSYEKL in the germline V gene. The CDR3 bases are TGCGCCAGCAGCCAAGAGCAGGGGACGTATGGCTACACCTTC. Amino acid sequence: CASSQEQGTYGYTF.

The chain combines TRBV7-8 with TRBJ2-1; D possibly corresponds to TRBD1 (6 bases). Trimming stripped 5 bases from V and 4 bases from J, with 15 bases between. The CDR3 covers 15 residues. CDR1 and CDR2 from the germline V gene are SGHVS and FQNEAQ. The CDR3 DNA sequence: TGTGCCAGCAGCCCCCGACGGGACAATTACAATGAGCAGTTCTTC. Protein sequence: CASSPRRDNYNEQFF.

This clone was picked up a small number of times. The chain recombines TRBV30 with TRBJ2-7; a possible D gene is TRBD2 (5 bases). CDR1 is GTSNPN, CDR2 SVGIG, per germline (reference sequence). This CDR3 contains 13 residues. V was shortened by 4 bases and J by 2 bases, with 12 bases between the two germline ends. CDR3 residues: CAWKYGLTYEQYF. The CDR3 nucleotides read TGTGCCTGGAAATATGGACTGACCTACGAGCAGTACTTC.

V and J are TRBV15 and TRBJ2-3; 11 nucleotides align to TRBD2. J lost 0 bases, V lost 4 bases, and 6 bases had no gene match. The CDR3 length is 17 residues. Germline V gives CDR1 LNHNV, CDR2 YYDKDF (reference sequence). For the CDR3, the DNA is TGTGCCACCAGCAAGGGACTAGCGGAACCTAGCACAGATACGCAGTATTTT. This codes for CATSKGLAEPSTDTQYF.

The gene calls are TRBV2 and TRBJ1-4, with 11 bases fitting TRBD1. The V gene's germline CDR1 is SNHLY and CDR2 FYNNEI. J lost 13 bases, V lost 5 bases, and 12 bases had no gene match. The CDR3 totals 15 residues. The chain's CDR3 is CASSSRTGGVSALFF. The CDR3 DNA reads as TGTGCCAGCAGTTCCCGGACAGGGGGCGTGTCGGCACTGTTTTTT.

To note about this clone: Mismatch with germline at one junction end may stem from a read error. The gene calls are TRBV27 and TRBJ1-2; 7 nucleotides match TRBD1. This CDR3 comprises 15 residues. Looked up from germline, CDR1 is MNHEY and CDR2 is SMNVEV (reference sequence). The DNA for the CDR3 is TGTGCCAGCAGTCCAGCCGGGACAGCTAACTATGTCTACACCTTC. Protein: CASSPAGTANYVYTF.

V is TRBV4-1 and J is TRBJ1-2, with D tentatively TRBD1 (5 bases). The CDR3 has 15 amino acids. Trimming took 1 base from V and 2 from J, leaving 11 bases between them. Germline V gene lookup returns CDR1 MGHRA and CDR2 YSYEKL. Written as DNA, the CDR3 is TGCGCCAGCAGCCAAGGGACGCCAGGGAACTATGGCTACACCTTC. Translation: CASSQGTPGNYGYTF.

The CDR3 protein is CASSLSWTGGGYTF. In DNA form, the CDR3 reads TGTGCCAGCAGTTTATCCTGGACAGGTGGAGGCTACACCTTC. This rearrangement joins TRBV28 to TRBJ1-2; TRBD1 matches at 7 bases. Losses at the gene ends were 1 base for V and 8 bases for J; bases not matched to a gene: 7. Germline CDR1 reads MDHEN; CDR2 reads SYDVKM. The CDR3 runs to 14 residues.

This rearrangement joins TRBV5-1 to TRBJ2-1; weak D call: TRBD1 (5 bases). The CDR3 has 16 amino acids. V was pared by 0 bases and J by 4 bases, with 14 bases between. Germline V lookup: CDR1 SGHRS, CDR2 YFSETQ. CDR3 loop: CASSLVGQGTYNEQFF. DNA of the CDR3: TGCGCCAGCAGCTTGGTGGGGCAGGGAACGTACAATGAGCAGTTCTTC.

The genes are TRBV5-4 and TRBJ1-1; 11 bases align to TRBD1. CDR1 is SGHNT, CDR2 YYREEE, per germline (reference sequence). This CDR3 has 16 amino acids. V dropped 3 bases and J dropped 1; count of bases not matched to a gene: 5. The CDR3 DNA is TGTGCCAGCAGCTCTGGACAGGGGGCGTCGAACACTGAAGCTTTCTTT. It specifies CASSSGQGASNTEAFF.

The V call is TRBV5-1, the J call TRBJ2-5, with 8 bases aligning to TRBD1. The germline CDR1 and CDR2 sequences are SGHRS and YFSETQ. V was clipped by 4 bases and J by 0 bases; unmatched bases: 8. This CDR3 comprises 16 residues. CDR3 sequence reads: CASSPSHRGNQETQYF. For the CDR3, the DNA is TGCGCCAGCAGCCCTTCACACAGGGGGAACCAAGAGACCCAGTACTTC.

The chain recombines TRBV18 with TRBJ2-3; 8 bases are a match to TRBD1. The CDR3 covers 15 residues. The germline V gene encodes CDR1 KGHSH and CDR2 LQKENI. V lost 0 bases, J lost 4 bases, and 3 bases stayed unmatched. This CDR3 reads CASSPPMTGADTQYF. CDR3 coding DNA: TGTGCCAGCTCACCACCGATGACAGGGGCAGATACGCAGTATTTT.

This chain uses TRBV21-1 with TRBJ2-7; the D call TRBD2 from the table was never checked on the DNA. TRBV21-1 is noted as a pseudogene. CDR3 size: 15 residues. The CDR3 nucleotides are TGTGCCAGCAGCAAAGGACTAGCGGGAGAGGACGAGCAGTACTTC. Translating it yields CASSKGLAGEDEQYF.

The chain has TRBV3-1 (or the pseudogene TRBV3-2) and TRBJ1-2; 7 nucleotides line up with TRBD1. V was pared by 3 bases and J by 1 base, with 5 bases of the junction left unmatched. Per germline, CDR1 LGHDT and CDR2 YNNKEL (reference sequence). The CDR3 consists of 15 residues. The CDR3 DNA follows: TGTGCCAGCAGCCAGGGGACAGTTAATAACTATGGCTACACCTTC. Protein: CASSQGTVNNYGYTF.

The J gene is TRBJ2-3, the V gene TRBV24-1, with TRBD2 matching over 7 bases. Per germline, CDR1 KGHDR and CDR2 SFDVKD. This CDR3 is 17 amino acids long. With 4 bases clipped from V and 0 bases from J, the junction kept 9 bases outside the gene matches. The CDR3 loop reads CATSDSTSAASTDTQYF. CDR3 sequence (DNA): TGTGCCACCAGTGACTCTACTAGCGCCGCTAGCACAGATACGCAGTATTTT.

The sample holds one count of this clone. This chain joins TRBV3-1 (or the pseudogene TRBV3-2) and TRBJ1-1; D unclear. Germline values: CDR1 LGHDT, CDR2 YNNKEL (reference sequence). This CDR3 has 10 amino acids. Trimming pared 2 bases from V and 8 bases from J, leaving 3 bases between. The CDR3 nucleotides are TGTGCCAGCAGCCAAAGCGAAGCTTTCTTT. Protein product: CASSQSEAFF.

This chain uses TRBV7-8 with TRBJ1-2; 7 bases fit TRBD1. V lost 10 bases to trimming and J lost 0 bases; unmatched junction nucleotides: 11. CDR1 is SGHVS and CDR2 is FQNEAQ in the germline V gene. The CDR3 spans 15 residues. CDR3 nucleotide sequence: TGTGCCACCAGACCCGGGACAGTCTCTAACTATGGCTACACCTTC. Amino acid sequence: CATRPGTVSNYGYTF.

The chain recombines TRBV30 with TRBJ1-3; D may be TRBD1 (5 bases). With 5 bases removed from V and 7 bases from J, the gap between germline ends came to 24 bases. The CDR3 spans 16 residues. Germline CDR1 is GTSNPN and CDR2 is SVGIG (reference sequence). CDR3 DNA: TGTGCCTGGGCACCAAAGGGGCCATTAGGGGCTAACACCATATATTTT. It encodes CAWAPKGPLGANTIYF.

V and J are TRBV5-4 and TRBJ2-5; 9 bases are a match to TRBD1. This CDR3 contains 15 residues. V gave up 0 bases and J gave up 4 bases; unmatched junction bases: 4. CDR1 is SGHNT and CDR2 is YYREEE in the germline V gene (reference sequence). The CDR3 protein is CASSLARDRAETQYF. The DNA for the CDR3 is TGTGCCAGCAGCTTGGCCAGGGACAGGGCAGAGACCCAGTACTTC. Combining the CDR3 with reference TRBV5-4 and TRBJ2-5 gives the whole variable domain ETGVTQSPTHLIKTRGQQVTLRCSSQSGHNTVSWYQQALGQGPQFIFQYYREEENGRGNFPPRFSGLQFPNYSSELNVNALELDDSALYLCASSLARDRAETQYFGPGTRLLVL.